This TCR beta chain was captured by sequencing in a study of Tregs in tolerant kidney transplant recipients. Regarding the study as a whole: This study did not directly address biological reproducibility. The small number of patients limits these findings pending further validation. Tregs expanded with activated donor B cells seemed most donor-specific.

CD4+CD25+CD127- Tregs, CD4+CD25- non-Tregs, CD4 and CD8 cells were sorted. For this clone: Its antigen is as yet unknown.

Only in-frame clones appear in the TCRdb table, and some are missing; sequencing was by immunoSEQ multiplex PCR. The table lists 68,000 or so clones, 84% of them singletons. Between the trimmed V and J ends, which lost 10 bases and 2 bases, there was a span of 16 bases. Germline CDR1 SNHLY, CDR2 FYNNEI. The CDR3 runs to 14 residues. This sequence joins TRBV2 and TRBJ2-3; maybe TRBD2 (5 bases). This TCR was recovered from a human donor in good health. The material sequenced was CD4+ T cells from blood. CDR3 loop: CAITPAGFTDTQYF. Here the CDR3 DNA reads TGTGCCATCACGCCGGCGGGTTTCACAGATACGCAGTATTTT.